This entry features one TCR beta chain sequence. Its specificity is unknown. This sample is part of a study of Ad26.COV2.S vaccination and SARS-CoV-2 variants. The repertoire was sequenced with immunoSEQ multiplex PCR; TCRdb's copy has only in-frame clones and lacks some. The sample contains roughly 380,000 clones, about 91% of which appear only once. Germline trimming cut 6 bases from V and 4 bases from J; bases unmatched to any gene: 9. The CDR3 has 15 amino acids. The germline gives CDR1 MNHEY, CDR2 SVGAGI. Study outcomes and limitations: Vaccinees showed greater spike-specific TCR breadth than placebo recipients.

The receptor comes from a human donor who had recovered from COVID-19. The starting material was peripheral blood, obtained after recovery from COVID-19. The chain links TRBV6-5 to TRBJ1-5; 7 nucleotides align to TRBD1. In DNA, the CDR3 is TGTGCCAGCAGCCTACAGGGGAACAATAATCAGCCCCAGCATTTT. Encoded protein: CASSLQGNNNQPQHF.